This is a list of T cell receptor beta chains from one sample in a study of T-cell memory formation after mild COVID-19. A single record per CDR3 protein comes from TCRdb applying MiXCR to the 5' RACE reads. Among roughly 600,000 distinct CDR3 sequences listed, about a sixth were seen once. Sequenced material: PBMCs or a T cell subset sorted from them (not recorded which). The receptors shown here come from an adult woman who had mild COVID-19 (a few samples of this study predate the infection). Cell type and time point are not known. The CDR3 runs from the conserved cysteine through the conserved F or W. Fields, in order: V gene, D gene, J gene, clone size, CDR3 protein, CDR3 DNA. The D gene is left open where the match is weak. Clone size, where shown, is once, few, many, or a class for clones that have expanded.

TRBV4-3,TRBD2,TRBJ2-5,few,CASSQDRGGREETQYF,TGCGCCAGCAGCCAAGATCGTGGCGGGAGGGAGGAGACCCAGTACTTC
TRBV4-1,TRBD1,TRBJ1-2,few,CASSPETGGYYGYTF,TGCGCCAGCAGCCCCGAGACAGGGGGTTATTATGGCTACACCTTC
TRBV12-3/TRBV12-4,-,TRBJ1-1,few,CASSLGLQNTEAFF,TGTGCCAGCAGTTTGGGGCTTCAGAACACTGAAGCTTTCTTT
TRBV6-6,TRBD1,TRBJ2-3,once,CASSDNEGQRSYSTDTQYF,TGTGCCAGCAGCGACAATGAGGGACAGAGAAGTTATAGCACAGATACGCAGTATTTT
TRBV4-1,-,TRBJ2-3,few,CASSLSGRLSTDTQYF,TGCGCCAGCAGCCTCTCGGGACGCCTCTCCACAGATACGCAGTATTTT
TRBV12-3/TRBV12-4,TRBD1,TRBJ2-5,-,CASSPLGTGVGETQYF,TGTGCCAGCAGTCCATTAGGGACAGGGGTAGGAGAGACCCAGTACTTC
TRBV7-9,TRBD2,TRBJ2-5,few,CASSEGGLASQETQYF,TGTGCCAGCAGCGAGGGGGGACTAGCGAGCCAAGAGACCCAGTACTTC
TRBV20-1,-,TRBJ1-1,few,CSAEFPALGTEAFF,TGCAGTGCTGAATTCCCGGCCCTGGGCACTGAAGCTTTCTTT
TRBV18,-,TRBJ1-4,-,CASSPNREKLFF,TGTGCCAGCTCACCTAACCGGGAAAAACTGTTTTTT
TRBV7-9,-,TRBJ2-7,-,CASSFLPGTYEQYF,TGTGCCAGCAGCTTCCTGCCTGGGACCTACGAGCAGTACTTC
TRBV7-6,-,TRBJ2-5,-,CASSLEVLRGETQYF,TGTGCCAGCAGCTTAGAGGTGCTACGAGGAGAGACCCAGTACTTC
TRBV12-3/TRBV12-4,-,TRBJ1-5,-,CASGDGQPQHF,TGTGCCAGCGGGGACGGCCAGCCCCAGCATTTT
TRBV3-1,TRBD2,TRBJ2-5,-,CASSSSYIAGGETQYF,TGTGCCAGCAGCTCCTCATATATAGCGGGGGGGGAGACCCAGTACTTC
TRBV5-1,-,TRBJ1-1,few,CASRGHLNTEAFF,TGCGCCAGCAGAGGCCACCTGAACACTGAAGCTTTCTTT
TRBV12-3/TRBV12-4,TRBD2,TRBJ2-7,-,CASSFGGSPYEQYF,TGTGCCAGCAGTTTTGGCGGGAGCCCCTACGAGCAGTACTTC
TRBV3-1,-,TRBJ1-5,few,CASSQAWDSNQPQHF,TGTGCCAGCAGCCAAGCTTGGGACAGCAATCAGCCCCAGCATTTT
TRBV11-2,-,TRBJ2-1,-,CANSLARVGLRDEQFF,TGTGCCAACAGCTTGGCCAGGGTAGGCTTGAGGGATGAGCAGTTCTTC
TRBV7-2,-,TRBJ2-2,-,CASSFELNTGELFF,TGTGCCAGCAGCTTTGAGTTGAACACCGGGGAGCTGTTTTTT
TRBV12-3/TRBV12-4,TRBD1,TRBJ2-7,-,CASSRTGVLNEQYF,TGTGCCAGCAGCCGGACAGGGGTCTTGAACGAGCAGTACTTC
TRBV2,-,TRBJ2-3,-,CASSDGTNTDTQYF,TGTGCCAGCAGTGACGGGACCAACACAGATACGCAGTATTTT
TRBV7-7,-,TRBJ2-1,few,CASSSASRSGELYNEQFF,TGTGCTAGCAGCTCAGCCTCAAGAAGCGGAGAGCTATACAATGAGCAGTTCTTC
TRBV6-4,-,TRBJ2-2,few,CASSDQHGELFF,TGTGCCAGCAGTGACCAGCACGGGGAGCTGTTTTTT
TRBV20-1,TRBD2,TRBJ2-7,few,CSARDLAGGGQGAGGYEQYF,TGCAGTGCTAGAGATCTAGCGGGAGGGGGGCAAGGGGCAGGCGGTTACGAGCAGTACTTC
TRBV7-9,-,TRBJ1-1,-,CASSLGGGLFF,TGTGCCAGCAGCTTAGGAGGAGGGTTATTCTTT
TRBV7-9,TRBD2,TRBJ2-1,few,CASSSRRGGPQNNEQFF,TGTGCCAGCAGCTCAAGGCGGGGGGGCCCTCAGAACAATGAGCAGTTCTTC
TRBV24-1,-,TRBJ2-7,few,CATSDLTANEQYF,TGTGCCACCAGTGATTTGACGGCGAACGAGCAGTACTTC
TRBV7-2,TRBD2,TRBJ2-7,few,CASSLRFGSGRWEQYF,TGTGCCAGCAGCTTACGCTTTGGTAGCGGGAGGTGGGAGCAGTACTTC
TRBV19,TRBD1,TRBJ1-5,few,CASSIVGDRARQPQHF,TGTGCCAGTAGTATAGTAGGGGACAGGGCCAGGCAGCCCCAGCATTTT
TRBV18,-,TRBJ2-3,-,CASATDTQYF,TGTGCCAGCGCAACAGATACGCAGTATTTT
TRBV30,-,TRBJ2-7,few,CAWSFIGQAPRTLLREQYF,TGTGCCTGGAGTTTTATTGGGCAGGCTCCCAGGACGTTGCTTAGAGAGCAGTACTTC
TRBV30,-,TRBJ2-4,many,CAWSLGNIQYF,TGTGCCTGGAGTCTTGGAAACATTCAGTACTTC
TRBV24-1,-,TRBJ2-1,few,CATSTGDMKDEQFF,TGTGCCACCAGTACCGGGGACATGAAGGATGAGCAGTTCTTC
TRBV5-4,-,TRBJ2-1,few,CASRIRGGNEQFF,TGTGCCAGCAGGATCAGGGGGGGTAATGAGCAGTTCTTC
TRBV3-1,-,TRBJ2-7,few,CASSRTNFEQYF,TGTGCCAGCAGCCGGACTAACTTCGAGCAGTACTTC
TRBV7-2,-,TRBJ2-1,few,CASSSGTTPYNEQFF,TGTGCCAGCAGCTCCGGGACGACCCCCTACAATGAGCAGTTCTTC
TRBV7-9,TRBD1,TRBJ1-1,few,CASSPGKGANTEAFF,TGTGCCAGCAGTCCCGGTAAGGGGGCGAACACTGAAGCTTTCTTT
TRBV15,-,TRBJ1-6,-,CATSGSSYNSPLHF,TGTGCCACCAGCGGGAGCTCCTATAATTCACCCCTCCACTTT
TRBV15,-,TRBJ2-7,-,CATSRDRRTSYEQYF,TGTGCCACCAGCAGAGATCGAAGGACGTCCTACGAGCAGTACTTC
TRBV3-1,TRBD1,TRBJ2-1,-,CASSDRGPYNEQFF,TGTGCCAGCAGCGACAGGGGGCCTTACAATGAGCAGTTCTTC
TRBV21-1,-,TRBJ2-7,-,CASSKKITRRGYEQYF,TGTGCCAGCAGCAAAAAGATCACTAGAAGAGGGTACGAGCAGTACTTC
TRBV5-5,TRBD2,TRBJ2-1,-,CASSLDSGGAEEQFF,TGTGCCAGCAGCTTGGACAGCGGGGGGGCGGAGGAGCAGTTCTTC
TRBV20-1,-,TRBJ1-1,-,CSARTGWMNTEAFF,TGCAGTGCTAGAACAGGGTGGATGAACACTGAAGCTTTCTTT
TRBV4-2,-,TRBJ2-6,few,CASSQETLRGFALGANVLTF,TGTGCCAGCAGCCAAGAGACGTTGAGGGGGTTTGCTCTGGGGGCCAACGTCCTGACTTTC
TRBV9,TRBD1,TRBJ2-7,-,CASSVGADRTYEQYF,TGTGCCAGCAGCGTAGGGGCGGACAGGACCTACGAGCAGTACTTC
TRBV5-5,-,TRBJ1-1,-,CASSLARYGGNTEAFF,TGTGCCAGCAGCTTGGCTCGATACGGGGGGAACACTGAAGCTTTCTTT
TRBV24-1,-,TRBJ2-5,few,CATSDWGQGSQETQYF,TGTGCCACCAGTGATTGGGGCCAGGGCTCCCAAGAGACCCAGTACTTC
TRBV11-3,TRBD2,TRBJ2-7,few,CASSGLAGERSYEQYF,TGTGCCAGCAGCGGACTAGCGGGAGAGAGGTCCTACGAGCAGTACTTC
TRBV24-1,TRBD1,TRBJ2-1,few,CATSPGQGFNEQFF,TGTGCCACCAGTCCTGGACAGGGATTCAATGAGCAGTTCTTC